A selection of T cell receptor beta chains follows, all from one sample in a study of CD8+CD57+ T cells in acquired aplastic anemia. TCRdb redid the calling of the reads with MiXCR, one entry per CDR3 protein. The table lists 95,000 to 150,000 distinct CDR3 sequences, under 60% of them singletons. Sample: sorted CD4+, CD8+, or CD8+CD57+ T cells (not recorded which) from PBMCs. These receptors came from a human donor with aplastic anemia. Both conserved end residues are part of each CDR3. The D gene is left open where the match is weak. Clone size is stated in some rows and not others, as once, few, many or a class when expanded.

TRBJ2-3 | - | - | TRBV2 | CANDQGTDTQYF | TGTGCCAACGACCAGGGCACAGATACGCAGTATTTT
TRBJ2-1 | TRBD1 | once | TRBV2 | CASSLWDRVYNEQFF | TGTGCCAGCAGTTTATGGGACAGGGTCTACAATGAGCAGTTCTTC
TRBJ2-7 | TRBD2 | - | TRBV29-1 | CSSRGLLAREQYF | TGCAGCAGCCGGGGACTATTAGCGAGGGAGCAGTACTTC
TRBJ2-1 | - | - | TRBV12-3/TRBV12-4 | CASSSLQGQFF | TGTGCCAGCAGTTCTTTACAGGGGCAGTTCTTC
TRBJ2-1 | - | few | TRBV24-1 | CATSDARQVTSAYNEQFF | TGTGCCACCAGTGATGCCCGACAGGTAACGAGCGCCTACAATGAGCAGTTCTTC
TRBJ1-1 | - | - | TRBV29-1 | CSVTGSPNTEAFF | TGCAGCGTTACAGGGTCCCCTAACACTGAAGCTTTCTTT
TRBJ2-5 | TRBD2 | few | TRBV7-6 | CASSSGGLETQYF | TGTGCCAGCAGCTCGGGAGGGCTCGAGACCCAGTACTTC
TRBJ2-7 | - | once | TRBV5-4 | CASSSNSAGLYEQYF | TGTGCCAGCAGCTCAAACAGCGCGGGTCTCTACGAGCAGTACTTC
TRBJ2-1 | TRBD1 | - | TRBV19 | CASRHTGGGNEQFF | TGTGCCAGTAGACATACAGGGGGAGGAAATGAGCAGTTCTTC
TRBJ2-3 | - | - | TRBV25-1 | CASSVTGRGSTDTQYF | TGTGCCAGCAGTGTGACAGGTCGGGGGAGCACAGATACGCAGTATTTT
TRBJ2-1 | - | - | TRBV11-2 | CASSYLDEQFF | TGTGCCAGCAGCTACCTCGATGAGCAGTTCTTC
TRBJ1-1 | TRBD1 | once | TRBV5-5 | CAGSLGGTGYTEAFF | TGTGCCGGCAGCTTAGGCGGGACAGGATACACTGAAGCTTTCTTT
TRBJ1-2 | TRBD1 | - | TRBV7-6 | CASSLGRGPGYTF | TGTGCCAGCAGCCTTGGCAGGGGGCCTGGCTACACCTTC
TRBJ2-1 | - | medium-sized | TRBV7-6 | CASSLGPPGRVLLGQFF | TGTGCCAGCAGCTTAGGGCCCCCGGGACGGGTACTTCTAGGGCAGTTCTTC
TRBJ2-7 | - | - | TRBV25-1 | CASSFASSNEQYF | TGTGCCAGCAGTTTCGCTAGCTCCAACGAGCAGTACTTC
TRBJ2-7 | - | - | TRBV7-6 | CASSHFTGLPAHEQYF | TGTGCCAGCAGCCACTTTACGGGCCTTCCGGCCCACGAGCAGTACTTC
TRBJ2-1 | - | - | TRBV29-1 | CSVKRGTGAYNEQFF | TGCAGCGTCAAACGAGGAACAGGAGCCTACAATGAGCAGTTCTTC
TRBJ2-3 | - | - | TRBV11-1 | CASSPKTGEGYTDTQYF | TGTGCCAGCAGCCCTAAGACAGGTGAAGGCTACACAGATACGCAGTATTTT
TRBJ1-6 | TRBD1 | - | TRBV2 | CASKKTGDNSPLHF | TGTGCCAGCAAGAAGACAGGGGATAATTCACCCCTCCACTTT
TRBJ2-5 | TRBD2 | many | TRBV6-1 | CASTPAGVQETQYF | TGTGCCAGCACCCCAGCGGGGGTCCAAGAGACCCAGTACTTC
TRBJ1-2 | - | - | TRBV7-8 | CASNLRRANYGYTF | TGTGCCAGCAACCTAAGACGGGCCAACTATGGCTACACCTTC
TRBJ1-1 | - | - | TRBV2 | CASTFGGGDTEAFF | TGTGCCAGCACCTTCGGGGGGGGCGACACTGAAGCTTTCTTT
TRBJ1-1 | TRBD1 | many | TRBV9 | CASSPKGAMGTEAFF | TGTGCCAGCAGCCCGAAGGGGGCTATGGGTACTGAAGCTTTCTTT
TRBJ1-1 | - | - | TRBV20-1 | CSARVLGDINTEAFF | TGCAGTGCTAGAGTTCTAGGGGACATTAACACTGAAGCTTTCTTT
TRBJ1-2 | - | many | TRBV20-1 | CSAEVTRGQGYTF | TGCAGTGCCGAAGTGACTCGGGGTCAGGGCTACACCTTC
TRBJ1-2 | - | - | TRBV25-1 | CASSEWGPYGYTF | TGTGCCAGCAGTGAATGGGGACCCTATGGCTACACCTTC
TRBJ1-5 | - | - | TRBV20-1 | CSARRWGRGQPQHF | TGCAGTGCTAGGAGGTGGGGCAGAGGACAGCCCCAGCATTTT
TRBJ1-1 | - | - | TRBV25-1 | CASNRNTEAFF | TGTGCCAGTAACAGGAACACTGAAGCTTTCTTT
TRBJ1-1 | - | few | TRBV19 | CASSDRLNTEAFF | TGTGCCAGTAGCGACAGACTAAACACTGAAGCTTTCTTT
TRBJ2-1 | TRBD2 | - | TRBV10-3 | CAISEWTSGAYNEQFF | TGTGCCATCAGTGAGTGGACTAGCGGGGCGTACAATGAGCAGTTCTTC
TRBJ1-1 | - | - | TRBV25-1 | CASSPITLGDTEAFF | TGTGCCAGCAGCCCCATAACCCTGGGGGACACTGAAGCTTTCTTT
TRBJ2-1 | - | - | TRBV15 | CATSRVDLSDEQFF | TGTGCCACCAGCAGAGTCGATCTGTCCGATGAGCAGTTCTTC